These 3 T cell receptor beta chains share one sample of origin, sequenced in a study of blood T cell repertoires in COVID-19. TCRdb's table, derived via immunoSEQ multiplex PCR, lists solely in-frame clones and lacks some. The sample shows 95,000 to 100,000 clones, around 92% of them seen only once. The specimen was peripheral blood. These receptors originate from a man aged 50 to 60 with active COVID-19.

Only one count was recorded for this clone. The chain is built from TRBV6-5 and TRBJ1-4, with D perhaps matching TRBD1 (6 bases). Trimming stripped 6 bases from V and 5 bases from J, with 16 bases between. The CDR3 extends over 15 amino acids. CDR1 and CDR2 (germline): MNHEY, SVGAGI. Written as DNA, the CDR3 is TGTGCCAGCAGCGCTACAGGGTCACCGAATGAAAAACTGTTTTTT. Translating it yields CASSATGSPNEKLFF.

This rearrangement joins TRBV15 to TRBJ2-6; 10 nucleotides line up with TRBD1. The CDR3 extends over 19 amino acids. J gave up 3 bases and V 1 base, and 9 bases lay outside the gene matches. CDR1 and CDR2 (germline): LNHNV, YYDKDF (reference sequence). As DNA, the CDR3 is TGTGCCACCAGCAGAGTCCCGGGACAGGGGATCGTTGGGGCCAACGTCCTGACTTTC. It translates to CATSRVPGQGIVGANVLTF.

The chain combines TRBV19 with TRBJ2-3; D call uncertain. Between the trimmed V and J ends, which lost 6 bases and 4 bases, there was a span of 11 bases. Germline-derived CDR1 and CDR2 are LNHDA and SQIVND (reference sequence). The CDR3 totals 13 residues. In DNA, the CDR3 is TGTGCCAGTAGACATCCCCGATCAGATACGCAGTATTTT. It codes for CASRHPRSDTQYF.